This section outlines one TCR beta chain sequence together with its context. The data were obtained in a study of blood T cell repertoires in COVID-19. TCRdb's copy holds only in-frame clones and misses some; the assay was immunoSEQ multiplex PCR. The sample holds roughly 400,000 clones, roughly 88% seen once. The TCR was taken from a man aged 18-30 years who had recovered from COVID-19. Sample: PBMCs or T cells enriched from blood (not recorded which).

Here the CDR3 DNA reads TGTGCCAGCAGCCAAGACGGCCGCGGGGATTTCTTT. Translation: CASSQDGRGDFF. V gene TRBV3-1 (or the pseudogene TRBV3-2) combines with J gene TRBJ1-1; D unclear. The CDR3 totals 12 residues. In germline, CDR1 is LGHDT, CDR2 YNNKEL (reference sequence). V lost 0 bases to trimming and J lost 13 bases, with 12 bases between them.